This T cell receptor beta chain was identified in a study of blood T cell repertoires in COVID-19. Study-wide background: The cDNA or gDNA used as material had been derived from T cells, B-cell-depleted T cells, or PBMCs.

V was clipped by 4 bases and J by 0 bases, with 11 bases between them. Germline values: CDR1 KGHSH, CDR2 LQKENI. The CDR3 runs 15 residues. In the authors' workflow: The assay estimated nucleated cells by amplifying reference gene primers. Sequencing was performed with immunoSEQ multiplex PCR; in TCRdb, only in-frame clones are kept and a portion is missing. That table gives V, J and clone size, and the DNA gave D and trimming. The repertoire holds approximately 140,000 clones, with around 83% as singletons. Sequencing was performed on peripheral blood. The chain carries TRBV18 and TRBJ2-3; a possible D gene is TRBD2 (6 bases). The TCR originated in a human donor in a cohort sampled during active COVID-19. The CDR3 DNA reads TGTGCCAGCTCACTCGGGAGCGCGAGCACAGATACGCAGTATTTT. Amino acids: CASSLGSASTDTQYF.